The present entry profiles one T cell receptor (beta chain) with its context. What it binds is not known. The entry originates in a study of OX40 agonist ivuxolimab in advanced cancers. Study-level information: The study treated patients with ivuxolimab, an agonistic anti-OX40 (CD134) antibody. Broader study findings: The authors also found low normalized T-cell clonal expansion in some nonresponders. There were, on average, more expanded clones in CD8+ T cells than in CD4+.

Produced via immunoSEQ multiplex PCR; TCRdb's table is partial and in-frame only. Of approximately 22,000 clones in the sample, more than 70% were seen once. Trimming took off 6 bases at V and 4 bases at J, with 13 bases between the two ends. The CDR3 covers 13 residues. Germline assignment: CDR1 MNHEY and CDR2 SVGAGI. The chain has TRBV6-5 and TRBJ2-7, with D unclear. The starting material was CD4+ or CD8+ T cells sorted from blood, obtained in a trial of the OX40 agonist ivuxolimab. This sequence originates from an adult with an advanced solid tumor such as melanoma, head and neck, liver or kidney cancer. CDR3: CASRRINEYEQYF. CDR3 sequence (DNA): TGTGCCAGCAGAAGAATTAACGAGTACGAGCAGTACTTC.